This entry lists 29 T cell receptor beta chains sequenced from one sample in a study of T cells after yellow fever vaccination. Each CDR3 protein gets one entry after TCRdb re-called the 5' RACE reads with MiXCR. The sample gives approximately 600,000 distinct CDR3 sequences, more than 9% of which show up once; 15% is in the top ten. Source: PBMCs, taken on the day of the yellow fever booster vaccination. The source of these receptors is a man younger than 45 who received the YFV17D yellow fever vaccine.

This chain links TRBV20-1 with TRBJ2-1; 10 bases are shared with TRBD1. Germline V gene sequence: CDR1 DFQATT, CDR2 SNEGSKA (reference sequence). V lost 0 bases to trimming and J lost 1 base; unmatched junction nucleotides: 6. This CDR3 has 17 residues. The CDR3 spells CSARDLSGQGSYNEQFF. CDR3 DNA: TGCAGTGCTAGAGATCTTTCGGGACAGGGGTCCTACAATGAGCAGTTCTTC.

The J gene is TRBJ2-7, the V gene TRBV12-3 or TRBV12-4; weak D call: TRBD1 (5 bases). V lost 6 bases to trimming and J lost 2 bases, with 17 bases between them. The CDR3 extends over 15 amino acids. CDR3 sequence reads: CASSPRGPKAYEQYF. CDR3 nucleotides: TGTGCCAGCAGCCCTAGGGGCCCCAAAGCCTACGAGCAGTACTTC.

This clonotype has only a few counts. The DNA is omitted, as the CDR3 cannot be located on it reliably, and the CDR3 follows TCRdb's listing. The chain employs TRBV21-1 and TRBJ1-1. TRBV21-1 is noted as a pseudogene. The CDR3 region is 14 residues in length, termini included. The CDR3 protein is CASSGWGGGTEAFF.

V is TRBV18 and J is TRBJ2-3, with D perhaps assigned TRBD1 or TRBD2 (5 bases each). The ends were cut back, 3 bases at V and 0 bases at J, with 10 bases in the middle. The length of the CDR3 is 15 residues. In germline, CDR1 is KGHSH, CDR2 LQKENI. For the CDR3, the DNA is TGTGCCAGCTCACCGGGACGGATTAGCACAGATACGCAGTATTTT. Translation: CASSPGRISTDTQYF.

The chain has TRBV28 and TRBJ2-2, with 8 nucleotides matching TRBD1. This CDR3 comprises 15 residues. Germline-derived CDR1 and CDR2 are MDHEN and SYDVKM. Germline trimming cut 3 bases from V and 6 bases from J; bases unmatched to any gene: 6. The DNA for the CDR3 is TGTGCCAGCAGTTTTCGGCAGGGGGCGCCCGGGGAGCTGTTTTTT. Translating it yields CASSFRQGAPGELFF.

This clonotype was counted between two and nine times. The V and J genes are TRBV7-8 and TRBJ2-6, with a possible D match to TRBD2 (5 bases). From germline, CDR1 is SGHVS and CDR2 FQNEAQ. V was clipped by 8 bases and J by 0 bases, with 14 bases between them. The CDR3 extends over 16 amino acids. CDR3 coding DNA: TGTGCCAGCGAGGGTAGGCGATACTCTGGGGCCAACGTCCTGACTTTC. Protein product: CASEGRRYSGANVLTF.

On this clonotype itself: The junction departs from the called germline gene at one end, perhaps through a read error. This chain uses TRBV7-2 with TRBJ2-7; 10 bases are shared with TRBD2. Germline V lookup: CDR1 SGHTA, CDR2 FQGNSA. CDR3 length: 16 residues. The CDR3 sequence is CASSLVVDSGRYEQHF. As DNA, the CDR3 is TGTGCCAGCAGCTTAGTAGTAGATAGCGGGAGGTACGAGCAGCACTTC.

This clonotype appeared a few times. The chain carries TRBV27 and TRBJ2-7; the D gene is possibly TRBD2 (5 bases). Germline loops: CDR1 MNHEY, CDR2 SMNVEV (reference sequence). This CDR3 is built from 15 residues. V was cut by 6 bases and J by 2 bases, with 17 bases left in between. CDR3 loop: CASRPSGLKAYEQYF. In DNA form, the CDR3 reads TGTGCCAGCAGACCCTCCGGACTCAAAGCCTACGAGCAGTACTTC.

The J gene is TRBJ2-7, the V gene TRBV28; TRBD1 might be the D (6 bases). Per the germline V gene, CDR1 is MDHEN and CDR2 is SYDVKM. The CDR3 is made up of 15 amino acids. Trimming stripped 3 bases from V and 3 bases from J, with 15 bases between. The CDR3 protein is CASSLRGYRIYEQYF. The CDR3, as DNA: TGTGCCAGCAGTTTGAGGGGGTACAGGATCTACGAGCAGTACTTC.

CDR3 region: CASSYSRASSGNTIYF. The CDR3 nucleotides are TGTGCCAGCAGTTACTCCCGCGCCTCCTCTGGAAACACCATATATTTT. The chain links TRBV6-5 to TRBJ1-3; no clear D. Deletions cut 0 bases from V and 0 bases from J, with 9 bases between. Germline V gives CDR1 MNHEY, CDR2 SVGAGI. The CDR3 loop spans 16 amino acids.

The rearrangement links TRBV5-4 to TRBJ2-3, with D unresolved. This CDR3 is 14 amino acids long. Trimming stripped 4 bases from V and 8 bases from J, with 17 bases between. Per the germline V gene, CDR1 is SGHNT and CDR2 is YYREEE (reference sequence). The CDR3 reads CASSRPDLYATQYF. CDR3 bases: TGTGCCAGCAGCCGACCTGACTTATATGCTACGCAGTATTTT.

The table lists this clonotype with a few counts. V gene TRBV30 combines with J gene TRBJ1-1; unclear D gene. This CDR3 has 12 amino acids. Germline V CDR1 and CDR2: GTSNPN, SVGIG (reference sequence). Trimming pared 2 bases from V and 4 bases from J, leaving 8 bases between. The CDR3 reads CAWSPFFTEAFF. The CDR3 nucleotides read TGTGCCTGGAGTCCTTTCTTCACTGAAGCTTTCTTT.

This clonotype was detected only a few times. The CDR3 sequence: CASSPLGRETQYF. The CDR3 nucleotides are TGTGCCAGCTCACCACTGGGGCGAGAGACCCAGTACTTC. The rearrangement links TRBV18 to TRBJ2-5, with a tentative D call TRBD1 (5 bases). The CDR3 consists of 13 residues. The V gene lost 1 base and the J gene lost 4 bases, with 7 bases spanning the gap. Germline V gives CDR1 KGHSH, CDR2 LQKENI.

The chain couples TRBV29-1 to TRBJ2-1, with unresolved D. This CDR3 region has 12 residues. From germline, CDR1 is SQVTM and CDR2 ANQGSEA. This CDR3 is CKVLGSYNEQFF. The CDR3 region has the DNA TGCAAAGTTCTTGGGTCCTACAATGAGCAGTTCTTC.

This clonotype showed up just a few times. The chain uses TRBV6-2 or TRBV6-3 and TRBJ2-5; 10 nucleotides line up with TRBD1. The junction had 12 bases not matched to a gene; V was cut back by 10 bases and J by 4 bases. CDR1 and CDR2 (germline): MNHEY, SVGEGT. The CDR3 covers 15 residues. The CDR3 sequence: CATLTGGAGRETQYF. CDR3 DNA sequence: TGTGCCACCTTGACAGGGGGCGCGGGTAGAGAGACCCAGTACTTC.

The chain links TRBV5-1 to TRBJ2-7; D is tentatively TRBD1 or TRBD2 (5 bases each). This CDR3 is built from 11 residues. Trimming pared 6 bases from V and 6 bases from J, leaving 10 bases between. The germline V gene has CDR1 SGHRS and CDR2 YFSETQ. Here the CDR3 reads CASKVGVEQYF. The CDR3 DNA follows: TGCGCCAGCAAGGTGGGGGTCGAGCAGTACTTC.

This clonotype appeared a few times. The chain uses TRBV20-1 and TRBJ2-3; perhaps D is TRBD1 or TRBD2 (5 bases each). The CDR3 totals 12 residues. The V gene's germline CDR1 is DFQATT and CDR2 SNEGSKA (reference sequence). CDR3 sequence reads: CSAPRGLDTQYF. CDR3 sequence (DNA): TGCAGCGCCCCCCGGGGCTTAGATACGCAGTATTTT.

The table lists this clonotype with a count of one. The CDR3 nucleotides are TGCAGTGCTAGAGATCGGCAGAGAGATCAGCCCCAGCATTTT. As protein: CSARDRQRDQPQHF. J is TRBJ1-5 and V is TRBV20-1; D gene ambiguous. This CDR3 contains 14 residues. V lost 0 bases and J 5 bases, leaving 11 bases between the germline ends. Germline CDR1 reads DFQATT; CDR2 reads SNEGSKA (reference sequence).

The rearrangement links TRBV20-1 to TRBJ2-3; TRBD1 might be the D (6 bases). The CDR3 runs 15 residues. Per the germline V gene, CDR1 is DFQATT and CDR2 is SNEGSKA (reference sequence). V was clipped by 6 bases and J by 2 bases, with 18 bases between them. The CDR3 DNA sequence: TGCAGTGCCATGGGGGCAGCAATCACCACAGATACGCAGTATTTT. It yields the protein CSAMGAAITTDTQYF.

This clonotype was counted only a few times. CDR3 sequence reads: CATMADSYNEQFF. In nucleotides, the CDR3 is TGTGCCACCATGGCGGACTCCTACAATGAGCAGTTCTTC. The rearrangement joins TRBV12-3 or TRBV12-4 to TRBJ2-1; D not resolved. The CDR3 loop spans 13 amino acids. Trimming pared 10 bases from V and 0 bases from J, leaving 10 bases between.

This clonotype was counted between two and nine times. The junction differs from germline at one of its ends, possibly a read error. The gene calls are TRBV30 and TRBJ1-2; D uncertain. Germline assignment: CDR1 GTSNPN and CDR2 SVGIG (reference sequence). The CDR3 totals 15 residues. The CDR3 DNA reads TGTTCCTGGAGGCCAATTATCCAACCGGGAAATGGCTACACCTTC. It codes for CSWRPIIQPGNGYTF.

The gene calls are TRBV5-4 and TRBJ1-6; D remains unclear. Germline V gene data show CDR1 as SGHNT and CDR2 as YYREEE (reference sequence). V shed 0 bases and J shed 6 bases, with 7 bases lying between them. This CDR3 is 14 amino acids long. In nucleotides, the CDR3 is TGTGCCAGCAGCTTGGAACAGACTAATTCACCCCTCCACTTT. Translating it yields CASSLEQTNSPLHF.

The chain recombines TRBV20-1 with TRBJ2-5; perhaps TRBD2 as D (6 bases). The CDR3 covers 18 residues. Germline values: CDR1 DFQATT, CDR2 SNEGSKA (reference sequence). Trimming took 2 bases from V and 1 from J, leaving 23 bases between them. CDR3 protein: CSARRDWGVGRFQETQYF. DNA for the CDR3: TGCAGTGCTAGAAGGGATTGGGGTGTCGGGAGATTCCAAGAGACCCAGTACTTC.

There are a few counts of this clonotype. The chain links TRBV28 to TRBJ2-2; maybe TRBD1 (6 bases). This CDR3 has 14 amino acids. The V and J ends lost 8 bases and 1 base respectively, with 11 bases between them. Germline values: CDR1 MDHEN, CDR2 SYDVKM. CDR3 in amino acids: CASFPTGNTGELFF. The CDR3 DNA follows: TGTGCCAGCTTCCCGACAGGGAACACCGGGGAGCTGTTTTTT.

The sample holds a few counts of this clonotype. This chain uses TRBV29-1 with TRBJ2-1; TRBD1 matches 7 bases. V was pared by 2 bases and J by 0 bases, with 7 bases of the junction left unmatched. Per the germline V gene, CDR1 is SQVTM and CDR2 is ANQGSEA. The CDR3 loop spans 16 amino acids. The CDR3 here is CSVERDSPSSYNEQFF. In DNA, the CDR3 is TGCAGCGTTGAAAGGGACAGCCCGAGCTCCTACAATGAGCAGTTCTTC.

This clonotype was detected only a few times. Here the CDR3 DNA reads TGCGCCAGCAGCAGTCAGGGATTTTCAAACACCATATATTTT. Protein sequence: CASSSQGFSNTIYF. The chain employs TRBV5-1 and TRBJ1-3; a weak D match, TRBD1 (5 bases). CDR1 is SGHRS and CDR2 is YFSETQ in the germline V gene. V was trimmed by 4 bases and J by 6 bases, leaving 14 bases between them. The CDR3 runs 14 residues.

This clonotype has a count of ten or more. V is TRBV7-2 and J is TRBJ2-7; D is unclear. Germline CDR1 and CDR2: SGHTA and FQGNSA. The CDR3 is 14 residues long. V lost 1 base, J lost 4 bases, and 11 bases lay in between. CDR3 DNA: TGTGCCAGCAGCTTAGGTTCAGGCAGATACGAGCAGTACTTC. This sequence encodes CASSLGSGRYEQYF.

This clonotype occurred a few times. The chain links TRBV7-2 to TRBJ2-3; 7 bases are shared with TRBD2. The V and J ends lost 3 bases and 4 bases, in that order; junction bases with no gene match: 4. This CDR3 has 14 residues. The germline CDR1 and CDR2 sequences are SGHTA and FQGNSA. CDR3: CASSLGGLPDTQYF. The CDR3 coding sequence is TGTGCCAGCAGCTTGGGAGGGTTGCCAGATACGCAGTATTTT.

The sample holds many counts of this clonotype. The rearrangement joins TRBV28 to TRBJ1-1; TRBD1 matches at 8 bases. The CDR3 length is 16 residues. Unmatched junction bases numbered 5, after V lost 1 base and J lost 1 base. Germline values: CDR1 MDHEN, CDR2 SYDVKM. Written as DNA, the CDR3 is TGTGCCAGCAGTTTATATGGGACAGGAAGGAACACTGAAGCTTTCTTT. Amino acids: CASSLYGTGRNTEAFF.